This T cell receptor (beta chain) was retrieved from a study of blood T cell repertoires in COVID-19. Whole-study context: T cells, B-cell-depleted T cells, or PBMCs supplied cDNA or gDNA.

The cohort comprised adults aged roughly 18 to 100 years residing in approximately 25 US areas. The CDR3 is 19 amino acids. Trimming removed 5 bases from V and 1 base from J, with 21 bases in between. In germline, CDR1 is MNHEY, CDR2 SVGEGT. Original analysis: Using reference gene primer amplification, nucleated cell counts were estimated. Assay: immunoSEQ multiplex PCR; the TCRdb copy retains only in-frame clones and omits some. V and J calls and clone size are those listed in that table; D and trimming were worked out from the DNA. The sample holds 300,000 to 400,000 clones, around 85% seen once. The sequenced sample consisted of PBMCs or T cells enriched from blood (not recorded which). The sequence was obtained from a woman between 40 and 50 years old with acute COVID-19. This chain joins TRBV6-2 or TRBV6-3 and TRBJ2-6; possibly TRBD1 for D (6 bases). The CDR3 protein is CASSPRQGRVGSGANVLTF. The CDR3 DNA reads TGTGCCAGCAGTCCCAGGCAGGGGCGGGTTGGTTCTGGGGCCAACGTCCTGACTTTC.